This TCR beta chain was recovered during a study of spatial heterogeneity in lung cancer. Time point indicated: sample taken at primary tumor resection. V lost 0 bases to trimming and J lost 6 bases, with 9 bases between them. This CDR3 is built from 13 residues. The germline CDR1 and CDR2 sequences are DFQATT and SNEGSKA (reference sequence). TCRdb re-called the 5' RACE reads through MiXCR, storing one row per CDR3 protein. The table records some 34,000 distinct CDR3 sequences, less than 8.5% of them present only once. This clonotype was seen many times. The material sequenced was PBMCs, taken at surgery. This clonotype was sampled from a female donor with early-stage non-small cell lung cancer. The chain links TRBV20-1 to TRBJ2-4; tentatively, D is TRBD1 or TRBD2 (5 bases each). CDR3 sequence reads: CSARDYGGNIQYF. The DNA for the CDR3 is TGCAGTGCTAGAGATTATGGGGGAAACATTCAGTACTTC.